The clone carrying this T cell receptor beta chain showed up just a few times. The data derive from a study of T cells in Graves' hyperthyroidism and ophthalmopathy. Trimming pared 4 bases from V and 0 bases from J, leaving 13 bases between. The germline gives CDR1 SEHNR, CDR2 FQNEAQ (reference sequence). This CDR3 is 16 amino acids long. More than 8 ml fresh peripheral blood yielded the PBMCs. Template material for amplifying TCR beta CDR3 regions consisted of RNA transcripts. The HTBI primer set served for first-round RT-PCR of the TCR CDR3. TCRdb itself ran the multiplex PCR reads through MiXCR, one entry per CDR3 protein. The table includes approximately 720,000 distinct CDR3 sequences, 18% detected once.

The clonotype comes from a woman in her fifties or sixties with Graves' hyperthyroidism that later progressed to Graves' ophthalmopathy. This chain connects TRBV7-9 to TRBJ1-3; possible D gene TRBD1, 6 bases. Material for sequencing was blood. The CDR3 coding sequence is TGTGCCAGCAGCTGGGGGCGGACAGTCTCTGGAAACACCATATATTTT. This sequence encodes CASSWGRTVSGNTIYF.